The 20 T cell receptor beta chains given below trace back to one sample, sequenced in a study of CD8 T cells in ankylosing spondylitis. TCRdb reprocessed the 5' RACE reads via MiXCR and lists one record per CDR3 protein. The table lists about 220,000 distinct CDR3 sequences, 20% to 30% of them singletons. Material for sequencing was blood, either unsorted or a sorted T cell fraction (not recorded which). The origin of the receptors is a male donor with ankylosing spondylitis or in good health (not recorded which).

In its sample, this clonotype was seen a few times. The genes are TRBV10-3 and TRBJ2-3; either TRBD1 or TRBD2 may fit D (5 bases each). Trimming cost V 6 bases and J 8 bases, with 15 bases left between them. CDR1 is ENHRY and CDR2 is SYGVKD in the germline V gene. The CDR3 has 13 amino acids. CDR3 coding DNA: TGTGCCATCAGAGCCGGGGACCTGGGTACGCAGTATTTT. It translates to CAIRAGDLGTQYF.

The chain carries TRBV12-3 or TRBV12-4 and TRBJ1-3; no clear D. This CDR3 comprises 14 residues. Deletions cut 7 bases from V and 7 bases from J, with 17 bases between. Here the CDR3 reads CASTRGGSRNTIYF. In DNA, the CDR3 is TGTGCCAGCACCCGAGGTGGGAGTAGGAACACCATATATTTT.

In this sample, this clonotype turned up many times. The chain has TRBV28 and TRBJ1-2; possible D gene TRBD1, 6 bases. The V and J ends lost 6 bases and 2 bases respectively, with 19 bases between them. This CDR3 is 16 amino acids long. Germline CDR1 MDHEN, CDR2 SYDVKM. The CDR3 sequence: CASSASSGGGNYGYTF. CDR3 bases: TGTGCCAGCAGCGCAAGCTCGGGGGGCGGAAACTATGGCTACACCTTC.

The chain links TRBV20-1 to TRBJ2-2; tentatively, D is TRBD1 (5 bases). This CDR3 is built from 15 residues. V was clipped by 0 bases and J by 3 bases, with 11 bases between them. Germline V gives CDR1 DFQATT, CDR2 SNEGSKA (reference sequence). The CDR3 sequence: CSARDGHKHTGELFF. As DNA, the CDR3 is TGCAGTGCTAGAGATGGACACAAACACACCGGGGAGCTGTTTTTT.

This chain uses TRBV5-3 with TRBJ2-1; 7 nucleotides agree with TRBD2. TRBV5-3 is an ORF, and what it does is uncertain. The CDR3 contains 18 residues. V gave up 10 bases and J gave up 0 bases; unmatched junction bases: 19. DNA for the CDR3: TGTGCCCTAACGCGGACTAGTCAGGTTATAGGCTCCTACAATGAGCAGTTCTTC. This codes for CALTRTSQVIGSYNEQFF.

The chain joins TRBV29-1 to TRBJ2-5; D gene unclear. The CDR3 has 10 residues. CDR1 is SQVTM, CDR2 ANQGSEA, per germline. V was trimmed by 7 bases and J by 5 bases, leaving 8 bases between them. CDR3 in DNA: TGCAGCGGTGGGTTGGAGACCCAGTACTTC. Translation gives CSGGLETQYF.

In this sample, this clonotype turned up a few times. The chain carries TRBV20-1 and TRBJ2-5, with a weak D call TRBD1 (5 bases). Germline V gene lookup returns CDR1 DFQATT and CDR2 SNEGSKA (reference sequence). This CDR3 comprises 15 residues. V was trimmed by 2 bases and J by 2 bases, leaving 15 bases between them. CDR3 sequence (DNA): TGCAGTGCTAGAAGGGGCCAACTCCGGCAAGAGACCCAGTACTTC. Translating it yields CSARRGQLRQETQYF.

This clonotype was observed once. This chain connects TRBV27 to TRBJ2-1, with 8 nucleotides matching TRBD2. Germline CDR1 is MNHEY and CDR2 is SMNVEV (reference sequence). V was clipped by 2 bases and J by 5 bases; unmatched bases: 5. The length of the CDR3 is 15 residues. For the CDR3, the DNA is TGTGCCAGCAGTTTAAGGAGCGGGAGCCACAATGAGCAGTTCTTC. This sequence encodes CASSLRSGSHNEQFF.

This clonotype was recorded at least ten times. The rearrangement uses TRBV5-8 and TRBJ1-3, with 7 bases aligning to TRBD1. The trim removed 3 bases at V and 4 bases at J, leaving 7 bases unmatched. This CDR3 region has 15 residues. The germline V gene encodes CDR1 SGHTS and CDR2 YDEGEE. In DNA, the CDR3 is TGTGCCAGCAGCTCGCAACCGGGACAGGGAAACACCATATATTTT. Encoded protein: CASSSQPGQGNTIYF.

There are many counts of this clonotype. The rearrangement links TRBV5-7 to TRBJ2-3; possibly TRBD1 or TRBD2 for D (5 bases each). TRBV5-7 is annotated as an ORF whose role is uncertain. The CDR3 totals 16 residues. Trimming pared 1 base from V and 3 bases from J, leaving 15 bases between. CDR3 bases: TGTGCCAGCAGCTTGAAGATCGGGACCAGAACAGATACGCAGTATTTT. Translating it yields CASSLKIGTRTDTQYF.

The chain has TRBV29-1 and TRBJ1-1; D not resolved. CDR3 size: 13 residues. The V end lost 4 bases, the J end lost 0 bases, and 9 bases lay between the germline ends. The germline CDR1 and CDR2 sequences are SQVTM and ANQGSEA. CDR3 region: CSVGAGMNTEAFF. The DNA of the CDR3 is TGCAGCGTTGGAGCGGGAATGAACACTGAAGCTTTCTTT.

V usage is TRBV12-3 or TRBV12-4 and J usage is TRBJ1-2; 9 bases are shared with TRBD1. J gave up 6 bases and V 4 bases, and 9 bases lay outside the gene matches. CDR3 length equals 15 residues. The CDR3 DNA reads TGTGCCAGCAGTTCCGGTTGGAGGACAGGGGATGGCTACACCTTC. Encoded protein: CASSSGWRTGDGYTF.

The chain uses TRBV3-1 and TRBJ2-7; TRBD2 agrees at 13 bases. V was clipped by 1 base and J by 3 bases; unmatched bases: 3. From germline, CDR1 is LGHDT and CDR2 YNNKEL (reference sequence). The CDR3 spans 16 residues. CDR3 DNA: TGTGCCAGCAGCCAAGGGGGACTAGCGGGATACTACGAGCAGTACTTC. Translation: CASSQGGLAGYYEQYF.

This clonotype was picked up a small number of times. CDR3 in DNA: TGTGCCAGCAGTGACAACCGGGACCGAAAACGGTTCTTC. Protein product: CASSDNRDRKRFF. The V and J genes are TRBV6-1 and TRBJ2-1, with D possibly being TRBD1 or TRBD2 (5 bases each). CDR1 MNHNS and CDR2 SASEGT come from the germline V gene. The CDR3 loop spans 13 amino acids. V lost 3 bases, J lost 15 bases, and 18 bases lay in between.

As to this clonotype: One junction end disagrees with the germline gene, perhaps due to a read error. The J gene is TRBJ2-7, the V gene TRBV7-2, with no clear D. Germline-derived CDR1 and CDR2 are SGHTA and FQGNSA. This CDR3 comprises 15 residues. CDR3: CASSVFMAGASYLNF. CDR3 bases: TGTGCCAGCAGCGTTTTTATGGCAGGAGCCTCCTACTTGAACTTC.

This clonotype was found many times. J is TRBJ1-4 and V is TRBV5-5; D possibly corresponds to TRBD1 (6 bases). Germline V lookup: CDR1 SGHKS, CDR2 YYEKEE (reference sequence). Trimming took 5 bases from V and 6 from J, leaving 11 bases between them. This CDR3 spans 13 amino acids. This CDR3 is CASRDSGDEKLFF. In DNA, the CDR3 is TGTGCCAGCAGGGACAGTGGCGATGAAAAACTGTTTTTT. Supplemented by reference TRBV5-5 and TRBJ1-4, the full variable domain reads DAGVTQSPTHLIKTRGQQVTLRCSPISGHKSVSWYQQVLGQGPQFIFQYYEKEERGRGNFPDRFSARQFPNYSSELNVNALLLGDSALYLCASRDSGDEKLFFGSGTQLSVL.

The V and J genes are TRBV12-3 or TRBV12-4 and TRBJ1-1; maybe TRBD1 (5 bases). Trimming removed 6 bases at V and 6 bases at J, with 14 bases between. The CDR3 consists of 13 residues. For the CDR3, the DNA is TGTGCCAGCAGCTCCACGACAGAACCTGAAGCTTTCTTT. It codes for CASSSTTEPEAFF.

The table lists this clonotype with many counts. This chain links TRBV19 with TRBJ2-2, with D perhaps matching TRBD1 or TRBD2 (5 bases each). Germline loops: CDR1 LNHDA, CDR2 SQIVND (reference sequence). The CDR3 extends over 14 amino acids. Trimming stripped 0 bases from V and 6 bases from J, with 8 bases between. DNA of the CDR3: TGTGCCAGTAGTATAGATCTGGGGGCCGGGGAGCTGTTTTTT. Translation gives CASSIDLGAGELFF.

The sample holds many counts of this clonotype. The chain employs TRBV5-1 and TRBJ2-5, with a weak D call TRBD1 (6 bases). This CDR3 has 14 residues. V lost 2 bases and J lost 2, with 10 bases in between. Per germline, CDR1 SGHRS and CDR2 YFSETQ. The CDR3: CASSFGQSQETQYF. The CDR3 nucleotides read TGCGCCAGCAGCTTCGGACAGAGTCAAGAGACCCAGTACTTC. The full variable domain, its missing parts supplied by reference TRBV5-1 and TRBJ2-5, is KAGVTQTPRYLIKTRGQQVTLSCSPISGHRSVSWYQQTPGQGLQFLFEYFSETQRNKGNFPGRFSGRQFSNSRSEMNVSTLELGDSALYLCASSFGQSQETQYFGPGTRLLVL.

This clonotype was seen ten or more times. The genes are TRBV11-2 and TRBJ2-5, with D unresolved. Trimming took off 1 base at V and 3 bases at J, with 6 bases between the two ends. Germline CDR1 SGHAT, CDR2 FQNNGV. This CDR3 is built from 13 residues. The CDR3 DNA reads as TGTGCCAGCAGCTTAGGGCTGAAAGAGACCCAGTACTTC. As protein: CASSLGLKETQYF.